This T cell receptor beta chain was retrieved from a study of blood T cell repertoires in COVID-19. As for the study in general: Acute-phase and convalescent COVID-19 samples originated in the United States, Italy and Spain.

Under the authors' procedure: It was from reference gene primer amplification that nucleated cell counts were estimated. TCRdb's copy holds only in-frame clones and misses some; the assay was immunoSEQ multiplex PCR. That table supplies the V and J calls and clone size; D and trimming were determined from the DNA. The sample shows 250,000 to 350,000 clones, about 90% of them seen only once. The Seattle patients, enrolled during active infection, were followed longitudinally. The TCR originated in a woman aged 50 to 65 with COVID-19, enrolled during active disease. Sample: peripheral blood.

Here the CDR3 reads CASSLPVEKLFF. Here the CDR3 DNA reads TGTGCCAGCAGTCTACCGGTAGAAAAACTGTTTTTT. The chain recombines TRBV2 with TRBJ1-4; no definite D call. This CDR3 has 12 residues. The germline gives CDR1 SNHLY, CDR2 FYNNEI. The V and J ends lost 5 bases and 8 bases respectively, with 9 bases between them.